A single sample is the source of the 32 T cell receptor beta chains below, sequenced in a study of CD8 T cells in Susac syndrome. When the RNA was reverse transcribed, random hexamers were used with an input of roughly 0.45 to 1 ug. TCRdb re-analysed the immunoSEQ multiplex PCR reads in MiXCR, keeping a single row per CDR3 protein. The table includes approximately 190,000 distinct CDR3 sequences, approximately 94% detected once. Sample: CD4+ T cells from PBMCs. Receptors were obtained from a human donor in good health.

The chain has TRBV28 and TRBJ2-7, with D hard to call. The CDR3 is 13 amino acids. Trimming pared 4 bases from V and 6 bases from J, leaving 13 bases between. CDR1 MDHEN and CDR2 SYDVKM come from the germline V gene. The CDR3 is CASSSLTRLEQYF. CDR3 coding DNA: TGTGCCAGCAGTTCCCTGACACGGCTCGAGCAGTACTTC.

This chain joins TRBV7-2 and TRBJ1-5, with D unclear. The CDR3 sequence is 15 residues long. Trimming removed 3 bases at V and 2 bases at J, with 11 bases between. Germline CDR1 reads SGHTA; CDR2 reads FQGNSA. CDR3 sequence (DNA): TGTGCCAGCAGCTTCGAAGGAGTCGGCAATCAGCCCCAGCATTTT. Translation gives CASSFEGVGNQPQHF.

The chain links TRBV15 to TRBJ2-1; TRBD1 matches 9 bases. Germline V gene sequence: CDR1 LNHNV, CDR2 YYDKDF (reference sequence). Unmatched junction bases numbered 4, after V lost 9 bases and J lost 1 base. The CDR3 length is 14 residues. The CDR3 nucleotides read TGTGCCACTACCGGGACAGGGTCCTACAATGAGCAGTTCTTC. Its translation: CATTGTGSYNEQFF.

This chain links TRBV19 with TRBJ1-6; D is perhaps TRBD1 (5 bases). This CDR3 has 15 amino acids. The germline CDR1 and CDR2 sequences are LNHDA and SQIVND (reference sequence). Trimming shortened V by 7 bases and J by 10 bases, and 20 bases separated the two germline ends. The CDR3 sequence: CASTGFGRVGSPLHF. CDR3 nucleotides: TGTGCCAGTACCGGCTTTGGCAGGGTCGGCTCACCCCTCCACTTT.

The genes are TRBV2 and TRBJ2-4, with 7 bases lining up with TRBD2. Germline CDR1 is SNHLY and CDR2 is FYNNEI. The CDR3 is 13 amino acids. J was trimmed by 10 bases and V by 4 bases; bases with no gene match: 7. This CDR3 reads CASSGLQGGIQYF. The CDR3 DNA is TGTGCCAGCAGTGGACTCCAGGGAGGGATTCAGTACTTC.

J is TRBJ1-2 and V is TRBV19, with a possible D match to TRBD1 (6 bases). V was cut by 5 bases and J by 1 base, with 11 bases left in between. CDR1 LNHDA and CDR2 SQIVND come from the germline V gene (reference sequence). This CDR3 contains 14 residues. This chain's CDR3 is CASSLGQFNYGYTF. In nucleotides, the CDR3 is TGTGCCAGTAGTTTGGGACAATTTAACTATGGCTACACCTTC.

The chain links TRBV10-3 to TRBJ2-3; D not certain. The CDR3 is made up of 13 amino acids. CDR1 and CDR2 from the germline V gene are ENHRY and SYGVKD. The V end was cut by 11 bases, the J end by 0 bases, with 12 bases between. CDR3 DNA sequence: TGTGCCGGCCGTCCTTCTAGCACAGATACGCAGTATTTT. It codes for CAGRPSSTDTQYF.

V is TRBV28 and J is TRBJ1-5; D remains ambiguous. V lost 5 bases, J lost 0 bases, and 17 bases lay in between. The CDR3 is 17 amino acids. The germline V gene encodes CDR1 MDHEN and CDR2 SYDVKM. The CDR3 sequence: CASSPVVGINSNQPQHF. CDR3 bases: TGTGCCAGCAGTCCGGTGGTGGGGATCAATAGCAATCAGCCCCAGCATTTT.

The chain has TRBV28 and TRBJ1-1; possible D gene TRBD1, 5 bases. Trimming removed 8 bases at V and 4 bases at J, with 17 bases between. CDR3 length: 14 amino acids. Germline V gene data show CDR1 as MDHEN and CDR2 as SYDVKM. Here the CDR3 DNA reads TGTGCCAGCGGCGCGGGGCCCTGGGGCACTGAAGCTTTCTTT. As protein: CASGAGPWGTEAFF. The full variable domain, completed using reference TRBV28 and TRBJ1-1, is DVKVTQSSRYLVKRTGEKVFLECVQDMDHENMFWYRQDPGLGLRLIYFSYDVKMKEKGDIPEGYSVSREKKERFSLILESASTNQTSMYLCASGAGPWGTEAFFGQGTRLTVV.

This chain links TRBV7-2 with TRBJ2-7; 11 bases line up with TRBD2. This CDR3 has 17 residues. Trimming took 1 base from V and 0 from J; bases not matched to a gene: 5. Per the germline V gene, CDR1 is SGHTA and CDR2 is FQGNSA. In nucleotides, the CDR3 is TGTGCCAGCAGCTTAGGGCTAGCGGGGGGAAGCTCCTACGAGCAGTACTTC. Its translation: CASSLGLAGGSSYEQYF.

This chain links TRBV5-1 with TRBJ1-1; D uncertain. V was pared by 6 bases and J by 3 bases, with 18 bases between. Germline CDR1 SGHRS, CDR2 YFSETQ. This CDR3 region has 15 residues. The CDR3 bases are TGCGCCAGCACCCCGAGGGTAGGAACCGACACTGAAGCTTTCTTT. Encoded protein: CASTPRVGTDTEAFF.

The chain uses TRBV5-5 and TRBJ1-1; D is perhaps TRBD1 (6 bases). Germline CDR1 and CDR2: SGHKS and YYEKEE (reference sequence). The CDR3 runs 14 residues. With 5 bases removed from V and 0 bases from J, the gap between germline ends came to 11 bases. CDR3 nucleotide sequence: TGTGCCAGCAGACAGGGACCTCTGAACACTGAAGCTTTCTTT. Its protein is CASRQGPLNTEAFF.

The chain is built from TRBV7-2 and TRBJ1-5; no clear D. V lost 1 base, J lost 2 bases, and 9 bases lay in between. The germline gives CDR1 SGHTA, CDR2 FQGNSA. The CDR3 length is 15 residues. As DNA, the CDR3 is TGTGCCAGCAGCTTAGGTCTGAGTGGCAATCAGCCCCAGCATTTT. This encodes CASSLGLSGNQPQHF. Supplemented by reference TRBV7-2 and TRBJ1-5, the full variable domain reads GAGVSQSPSNKVTEKGKDVELRCDPISGHTALYWYRQSLGQGLEFLIYFQGNSAPDKSGLPSDRFSAERTGGSVSTLTIQRTQQEDSAVYLCASSLGLSGNQPQHFGDGTRLSIL.

The J gene is TRBJ2-7, the V gene TRBV23-1, with 8 bases that match TRBD2. TRBV23-1 is designated an ORF whose function remains uncertain. The ends lost 8 bases at V and 4 bases at J; junction bases unmatched: 7. This CDR3 is built from 13 residues. The CDR3 spells CASPGGDLYEQYF. CDR3 nucleotides: TGCGCCAGCCCCGGGGGGGACCTATACGAGCAGTACTTC.

V gene TRBV7-6 combines with J gene TRBJ2-3; perhaps TRBD1 as D (6 bases). V lost 4 bases to trimming and J lost 0 bases, with 8 bases between them. CDR1 and CDR2 from the germline V gene are SGHVS and FNYEAQ. The CDR3 length is 14 residues. In DNA form, the CDR3 reads TGTGCCAGCAGCTCGGACAGTAGCACAGATACGCAGTATTTT. It encodes CASSSDSSTDTQYF.

J is TRBJ1-1 and V is TRBV5-1, with a weak D call TRBD1 (6 bases). V was cut by 0 bases and J by 4 bases, with 10 bases left in between. The germline V gene encodes CDR1 SGHRS and CDR2 YFSETQ. This CDR3 is built from 14 residues. Here the CDR3 DNA reads TGCGCCAGCAGCTTGGAAGGAGGGGGCACTGAAGCTTTCTTT. Its translation is CASSLEGGGTEAFF.

The genes are TRBV28 and TRBJ2-1; maybe TRBD1 (6 bases). V was trimmed by 3 bases and J by 5 bases, leaving 14 bases between them. CDR3 length equals 15 residues. In germline, CDR1 is MDHEN, CDR2 SYDVKM. CDR3: CASSFYRDFNNEQFF. For the CDR3, the DNA is TGTGCCAGCAGTTTCTACAGGGATTTCAACAATGAGCAGTTCTTC. The variable domain in full, completed from reference TRBV28 and TRBJ2-1, reads DVKVTQSSRYLVKRTGEKVFLECVQDMDHENMFWYRQDPGLGLRLIYFSYDVKMKEKGDIPEGYSVSREKKERFSLILESASTNQTSMYLCASSFYRDFNNEQFFGPGTRLTVL.

The V call is TRBV12-3 or TRBV12-4, the J call TRBJ2-1, with a possible D match to TRBD2 (6 bases). Trimming shortened V by 3 bases and J by 4 bases, and 13 bases separated the two germline ends. The CDR3 spans 15 residues. CDR3 nucleotides: TGTGCCAGCAGTTTGGTGAGCGGGCCTTACAATGAGCAGTTCTTC. Amino acids: CASSLVSGPYNEQFF.

This sequence joins TRBV5-4 and TRBJ2-2; D remains ambiguous. The CDR3 is 16 amino acids. V lost 0 bases to trimming and J lost 4 bases, with 13 bases between them. CDR1 is SGHNT, CDR2 YYREEE, per germline (reference sequence). CDR3 in DNA: TGTGCCAGCAGCTTGGGTTTAGGCGCAGGCACCGGGGAGCTGTTTTTT. Its translation: CASSLGLGAGTGELFF.

The genes are TRBV29-1 and TRBJ2-2; no clear D gene. V was trimmed by 6 bases and J by 7 bases, leaving 21 bases between them. Germline V gene data show CDR1 as SQVTM and CDR2 as ANQGSEA. The CDR3 spans 15 residues. CDR3 region: CSVYRTWQVGGELFF. In DNA form, the CDR3 reads TGCAGCGTCTACCGAACATGGCAAGTGGGCGGGGAGCTGTTTTTT.

The rearrangement uses TRBV6-6 and TRBJ2-7; 12 bases map to TRBD2. The CDR3 runs 14 residues. V dropped 6 bases and J dropped 4; count of bases not matched to a gene: 4. Germline lookup yields CDR1 MNHNY and CDR2 SVGAGI (reference sequence). DNA for the CDR3: TGTGCCAGCAGGCGAACTAGCGGGGGGTACGAGCAGTACTTC. This codes for CASRRTSGGYEQYF.

This chain uses TRBV15 with TRBJ1-2; TRBD1 is a possible D gene (5 bases). The CDR3 covers 15 residues. The germline V and J ends were trimmed by 1 base and 3 bases, with 12 bases remaining between them. CDR1 is LNHNV and CDR2 is YYDKDF in the germline V gene (reference sequence). This chain's CDR3 is CATSRGQGVDYGYTF. CDR3 in DNA: TGTGCCACCAGCAGAGGGCAGGGAGTCGACTATGGCTACACCTTC.

The chain links TRBV6-6 to TRBJ1-6; 11 positions agree with TRBD1. CDR1 and CDR2 from the germline V gene are MNHNY and SVGAGI (reference sequence). J gave up 9 bases and V 6 bases, and 4 bases lay outside the gene matches. CDR3 size: 14 residues. CDR3 sequence reads: CASRTGQGGSPLHF. The CDR3, as DNA: TGTGCCAGCAGGACGGGACAGGGGGGTTCACCCCTCCACTTT.

This rearrangement joins TRBV5-1 to TRBJ2-1, with 7 bases identical to TRBD2. From germline, CDR1 is SGHRS and CDR2 YFSETQ. The CDR3 runs 14 residues. Trimming cost V 4 bases and J 5 bases; bases outside gene matches: 6. The CDR3 spells CASSRRRGDNEQFF. Written as DNA, the CDR3 is TGCGCCAGCAGCCGACGCCGGGGGGACAATGAGCAGTTCTTC.

The chain uses TRBV3-1 and TRBJ1-1, with D maybe TRBD1 (6 bases). The CDR3 contains 14 residues. Looked up from germline, CDR1 is LGHDT and CDR2 is YNNKEL (reference sequence). V lost 5 bases and J 7 bases, leaving 17 bases between the germline ends. The CDR3 nucleotides read TGTGCCAGCAGCTTTCGATCAGGGGAGAGTGAAGCTTTCTTT. Encoded protein: CASSFRSGESEAFF. Looking up the rest from reference TRBV3-1 and TRBJ1-1 gives the full variable domain: DTAVSQTPKYLVTQMGNDKSIKCEQNLGHDTMYWYKQDSKKFLKIMFSYNNKELIINETVPNRFSPKSPDKAHLNLHINSLELGDSAVYFCASSFRSGESEAFFGQGTRLTVV.

The gene calls are TRBV12-3 or TRBV12-4 and TRBJ2-4, with D possibly being TRBD1 (5 bases). CDR3 length: 14 amino acids. Trimming shortened V by 2 bases and J by 7 bases, and 12 bases separated the two germline ends. In DNA form, the CDR3 reads TGTGCCAGCAGTTTATGGCAGGGTAACAACATTCAGTACTTC. It codes for CASSLWQGNNIQYF.

This clonotype was detected once. The chain is built from TRBV5-1 and TRBJ2-5, with 8 positions matching TRBD1. Germline V gives CDR1 SGHRS, CDR2 YFSETQ. V was clipped by 0 bases and J by 5 bases; unmatched bases: 6. CDR3 length equals 15 residues. The CDR3 reads CASSLVRDRSETQYF. The DNA for the CDR3 is TGCGCCAGCAGCTTGGTTCGGGACAGGAGCGAGACCCAGTACTTC. Full variable domain (rest looked up from reference TRBV5-1 and TRBJ2-5): KAGVTQTPRYLIKTRGQQVTLSCSPISGHRSVSWYQQTPGQGLQFLFEYFSETQRNKGNFPGRFSGRQFSNSRSEMNVSTLELGDSALYLCASSLVRDRSETQYFGPGTRLLVL.

The rearrangement joins TRBV19 to TRBJ1-5; possible D gene TRBD1, 5 bases. V lost 5 bases and J lost 5, with 10 bases in between. The CDR3 is 13 residues long. CDR1 and CDR2 from the germline V gene are LNHDA and SQIVND (reference sequence). Written as DNA, the CDR3 is TGTGCCAGTAGTCCTGACAGCGATCAGCCCCAGCATTTT. It is translated as CASSPDSDQPQHF.

The CDR3 sequence: CASTSYNEQYF. The DNA of the CDR3 is TGTGCCAGCACCTCTTATAACGAGCAGTACTTC. V usage is TRBV12-3 or TRBV12-4 and J usage is TRBJ2-7; D remains ambiguous. The CDR3 sequence is 11 residues long. Trimming left V 7 bases short and J 5 bases short, with 9 bases between.

This clonotype was seen more than once but under ten times. The chain uses TRBV7-2 and TRBJ2-5, with a tentative D call TRBD1 (6 bases). The CDR3 sequence is 14 residues long. Germline CDR1 reads SGHTA; CDR2 reads FQGNSA. The germline V and J ends were trimmed by 5 bases and 1 base, with 11 bases remaining between them. For the CDR3, the DNA is TGTGCCAGCAGCCCTGGGACATTCCAAGAGACCCAGTACTTC. This gives the protein CASSPGTFQETQYF.

The V and J genes are TRBV6-2 or TRBV6-3 and TRBJ1-2; no firm D call. The V gene lost 5 bases and the J gene lost 2 bases, with 15 bases spanning the gap. This CDR3 has 15 amino acids. The germline CDR1 and CDR2 sequences are MNHEY and SVGEGT. CDR3 residues: CASSAAGRANYGYTF. CDR3 coding DNA: TGTGCCAGCAGTGCGGCAGGAAGGGCGAACTATGGCTACACCTTC.

The chain is built from TRBV24-1 and TRBJ2-5; a possible D gene is TRBD2 (6 bases). The germline CDR1 and CDR2 sequences are KGHDR and SFDVKD. This CDR3 is built from 14 residues. V lost 3 bases to trimming and J lost 5 bases, with 12 bases between them. CDR3 coding DNA: TGTGCCACCAGTGATGGGCGGGGTCGGGAGACCCAGTACTTC. Translation: CATSDGRGRETQYF.